These 9 T cell receptor beta chains came from one sample sequenced in a study of blood T cell repertoires in COVID-19. Only in-frame clones appear in the TCRdb table, and some are missing; sequencing was by immunoSEQ multiplex PCR. The sample holds more than 150,000 clones, 82% seen once. Source material: PBMCs or T cells enriched from blood (not recorded which). These receptors were collected from a man aged 40-49 years who had recovered from COVID-19.

V usage is TRBV3-1 (or the pseudogene TRBV3-2) and J usage is TRBJ1-1; no clear D. V lost 6 bases to trimming and J lost 1 base, with 6 bases between them. CDR1 and CDR2 from the germline V gene are LGHDT and YNNKEL (reference sequence). This CDR3 spans 12 amino acids. The DNA of the CDR3 is TGTGCCAGCAGAAATCAGAACACTGAAGCTTTCTTT. Its translation: CASRNQNTEAFF.

The CDR3 DNA reads TGTGCCAGCAGTTTATGGGGACAGGGGACTGAAGCTTTCTTT. Translating gives CASSLWGQGTEAFF. This sequence joins TRBV27 and TRBJ1-1; 10 nucleotides match TRBD1. After removal of 1 base from V and 5 bases from J, the junction contained 1 base not matched to a gene. Germline CDR1 reads MNHEY; CDR2 reads SMNVEV (reference sequence). There are 14 residues in the CDR3.

CDR3 sequence (DNA): TGTGCCATCACGACAGGGGAGAATCAGCCCCAGCATTTT. It translates to CAITTGENQPQHF. The chain links TRBV10-3 to TRBJ1-5, with TRBD1 matching over 8 bases. The CDR3 has 13 residues. V shed 7 bases and J 4 bases; nucleotides not matched to a gene: 3. The germline V gene has CDR1 ENHRY and CDR2 SYGVKD.

CDR3 protein: CASSSGTGINNEQFF. DNA of the CDR3: TGTGCCAGCAGCTCTGGGACAGGGATAAATAATGAGCAGTTCTTC. This chain connects TRBV5-8 to TRBJ2-1, with TRBD1 matching 9 bases. The CDR3 loop spans 15 amino acids. Germline CDR1 SGHTS, CDR2 YDEGEE. J gave up 7 bases and V 3 bases, and 8 bases lay outside the gene matches.

This chain joins TRBV4-3 and TRBJ2-3; weak D call: TRBD2 (6 bases). V was shortened by 2 bases and J by 2 bases, with 23 bases between the two germline ends. Germline lookup yields CDR1 LGHNA and CDR2 YSLEER. The CDR3 is 19 amino acids. The chain's CDR3 is CASSQKHPWDFTTTDTQYF. The CDR3 DNA sequence: TGCGCCAGCAGCCAAAAACACCCCTGGGACTTTACGACCACAGATACGCAGTATTTT.

J is TRBJ1-4 and V is TRBV19; perhaps TRBD1 as D (5 bases). This CDR3 has 13 residues. V was shortened by 10 bases and J by 7 bases, with 16 bases between the two germline ends. Looked up from germline, CDR1 is LNHDA and CDR2 is SQIVND (reference sequence). CDR3 nucleotide sequence: TGTGCCACCACTGACCCGGGGGGTGAAAAACTGTTTTTT. Protein sequence: CATTDPGGEKLFF.

This clone was counted between two and nine times. The chain employs TRBV6-5 and TRBJ1-5, with D perhaps TRBD1 (6 bases). Germline loops: CDR1 MNHEY, CDR2 SVGAGI. The V end was cut by 7 bases, the J end by 10 bases, with 17 bases between. The CDR3 length is 13 residues. The CDR3 is CASKLQGTYPQHF. The CDR3 DNA is TGTGCCAGCAAATTACAGGGAACTTACCCCCAGCATTTT.

This clone was seen a single time. This specimen includes other DNA sequences encoding the same CDR3. The chain recombines TRBV4-1 with TRBJ1-5, with D uncertain. Germline assignment: CDR1 MGHRA and CDR2 YSYEKL. The V end was cut by 3 bases, the J end by 0 bases, with 6 bases between. The CDR3 has 14 amino acids. The CDR3 loop is CASSQEGSNQPQHF. CDR3 sequence (DNA): TGCGCCAGCAGCCAGGAGGGTAGCAATCAGCCCCAGCATTTT.

The chain uses TRBV7-9 and TRBJ1-3, with no clear D. Germline loops: CDR1 SEHNR, CDR2 FQNEAQ (reference sequence). V dropped 0 bases and J dropped 0 bases, with 6 bases sitting between them. The CDR3 is made up of 15 amino acids. In DNA form, the CDR3 reads TGTGCCAGCAGCTTAGCTGCAGGCTCTGGAAACACCATATATTTT. Protein sequence: CASSLAAGSGNTIYF.